This entry lists 19 T cell receptor beta chains sequenced from one sample in a study of blood T cells in healthy people across ages. The use of a sample-barcoded 5' primer and a J-beta primer mix characterized a second PCR of about 7 to 12 cycles. TCRdb independently ran MiXCR on the 5' RACE reads; one entry per CDR3 protein. Here the sample spans 650,000 to 800,000 distinct CDR3 sequences, roughly half being singletons. Source material: blood. Source of these receptors: a woman older than 75 in good health.

This chain links TRBV12-3 or TRBV12-4 with TRBJ1-2; 7 bases agree with TRBD1. This CDR3 has 16 amino acids. V dropped 5 bases and J dropped 4; count of bases not matched to a gene: 13. CDR3 DNA sequence: TGTGCCAGCAGTAAGACAGGGTGGATGGTCGCCTATGGCTACACCTTC. It is translated as CASSKTGWMVAYGYTF.

The chain is built from TRBV30 and TRBJ2-1; D might be TRBD2 (6 bases). Per germline, CDR1 GTSNPN and CDR2 SVGIG (reference sequence). The CDR3 length is 13 residues. Trimming shortened V by 3 bases and J by 6 bases, and 12 bases separated the two germline ends. The CDR3 loop reads CAWRGGRGNEQFF. The CDR3 nucleotides read TGTGCCTGGAGGGGGGGAAGGGGCAATGAGCAGTTCTTC. The whole variable domain, remainder taken from reference TRBV30 and TRBJ2-1, is SQTIHQWPATLVQPVGSPLSLECTVEGTSNPNLYWYRQAAGRGLQLLFYSVGIGQISSEVPQNLSASRPQDRQFILSSKKLLLSDSGFYLCAWRGGRGNEQFFGPGTRLTVL.

The table lists this clonotype with many counts. This sequence joins TRBV4-1 and TRBJ1-6; D is unresolved. Trimming left V 1 base short and J 10 bases short, with 8 bases between. Germline loops: CDR1 MGHRA, CDR2 YSYEKL. CDR3 length equals 13 residues. CDR3 in amino acids: CASSQGGVSPLHF. CDR3 DNA sequence: TGCGCCAGCAGCCAAGGCGGGGTCTCACCCCTCCACTTT.

Concerning this clonotype: A read error may explain this, as a much larger clone is one base away. The chain carries TRBV12-3 or TRBV12-4 and TRBJ1-2; possible D gene TRBD1, 6 bases. This CDR3 contains 13 residues. Trimming took off 6 bases at V and 10 bases at J, with 18 bases between the two ends. The CDR3 sequence is CASSNTGRHDYTF. The CDR3 DNA reads as TGTGCCAGCAGCAACACAGGGCGACATGACTACACCTTC.

V is TRBV3-1 and J is TRBJ2-5; 7 nucleotides align to TRBD2. Germline V gives CDR1 LGHDT, CDR2 YNNKEL (reference sequence). V trimming: 6 bases; J trimming: 2 bases; junction bases outside the gene matches: 6. The CDR3 length is 14 residues. The CDR3 loop reads CASSARGVQETQYF. In nucleotides, the CDR3 is TGTGCCAGCAGTGCCCGGGGGGTTCAAGAGACCCAGTACTTC.

Regarding this clonotype: One end of the junction is discordant with germline, which a read error may explain. J is TRBJ2-7 and V is TRBV7-9; D gene unclear. The CDR3 has 11 residues. Germline-derived CDR1 and CDR2 are SEHNR and FQNEAQ (reference sequence). For the CDR3, the DNA is TGTGCCAGAAGCTTCTCCTACGAGCAGTACTTC. This gives the protein CARSFSYEQYF.

The gene calls are TRBV12-3 or TRBV12-4 and TRBJ2-1, with 7 bases identical to TRBD1. V gave up 0 bases and J gave up 5 bases; unmatched junction bases: 4. The CDR3 length is 15 residues. CDR3 in amino acids: CASSLAGQANNEQFF. In nucleotides, the CDR3 is TGTGCCAGCAGTTTAGCCGGACAGGCGAACAATGAGCAGTTCTTC.

The chain joins TRBV6-6 to TRBJ2-3, with 9 positions matching TRBD1. CDR3 length equals 15 residues. The germline V gene encodes CDR1 MNHNY and CDR2 SVGAGI (reference sequence). Trimming at V came to 5 bases and at J to 3 bases, leaving 6 bases not matched to a gene. The CDR3 nucleotides are TGTGCCAGCAGTGCCCATGGGACAGGGACAGATACGCAGTATTTT. Translated: CASSAHGTGTDTQYF.

This chain uses TRBV29-1 with TRBJ1-2; no clear D. Germline CDR1 reads SQVTM; CDR2 reads ANQGSEA. CDR3 length equals 10 residues. V lost 3 bases, J lost 5 bases, and 4 bases lay in between. CDR3 nucleotides: TGCAGCGTTGATCCGTATGGCTACACCTTC. Translated: CSVDPYGYTF.

The V gene is TRBV28, the J gene TRBJ2-1; TRBD2 is a possible D gene (6 bases). Germline CDR1 MDHEN, CDR2 SYDVKM. The CDR3 runs 14 residues. V lost 6 bases to trimming and J lost 0 bases, with 9 bases between them. The CDR3 region has the DNA TGTGCCAGCAGGCCGCGGGGCTCCTACAATGAGCAGTTCTTC. Translating gives CASRPRGSYNEQFF.

The V call is TRBV20-1, the J call TRBJ2-2; the D gene is possibly TRBD1 (6 bases). Germline V lookup: CDR1 DFQATT, CDR2 SNEGSKA (reference sequence). The CDR3 length is 16 residues. V was trimmed by 1 base and J by 4 bases, leaving 16 bases between them. CDR3 in amino acids: CSARGVARGGTGELFF. The CDR3 region has the DNA TGCAGTGCTAGAGGGGTTGCGCGAGGGGGCACCGGGGAGCTGTTTTTT.

This clonotype has at least ten counts. A single base separates this from a much larger clone, so it may be a read error. This chain links TRBV6-6 with TRBJ2-7; 7 bases are a match to TRBD2. The V segment lost 8 bases and the J segment 7 bases; nucleotides outside the gene matches: 14. This CDR3 region has 14 residues. Germline V gene sequence: CDR1 MNHNY, CDR2 SVGAGI (reference sequence). The DNA of the CDR3 is TGTGCCAGCGTCGGGGAGCGGGATCACAATGAGCAGTACTTC. Its translation: CASVGERDHNEQYF.

Ten or more counts support this clonotype. This rearrangement joins TRBV29-1 to TRBJ1-3; no firm D call. Trimming took off 4 bases at V and 4 bases at J, with 8 bases between the two ends. Germline assignment: CDR1 SQVTM and CDR2 ANQGSEA. This CDR3 is 12 amino acids long. DNA of the CDR3: TGCAGCGTTGCTGGGGTCGGAAACACCATATATTTT. It codes for CSVAGVGNTIYF.

This clonotype was counted only a few times. The CDR3 DNA is TGTGCCAGCAGACACCCGCAAGAGACCCAGTACTTC. It encodes CASRHPQETQYF. The rearrangement links TRBV2 to TRBJ2-5, with unresolved D. Germline-derived CDR1 and CDR2 are SNHLY and FYNNEI. Between the trimmed V and J ends, which lost 6 bases and 2 bases, there was a span of 7 bases. This CDR3 contains 12 residues.

V is TRBV5-5 and J is TRBJ2-7, with D hard to call. CDR3 length: 14 amino acids. The V end was cut by 7 bases, the J end by 0 bases, with 14 bases between. CDR1 and CDR2 (germline): SGHKS, YYEKEE (reference sequence). The CDR3 coding sequence is TGTGCCAGCTGGAGCATGGCCAGCTCCTACGAGCAGTACTTC. This codes for CASWSMASSYEQYF.

The chain couples TRBV5-1 to TRBJ2-6; 9 bases align to TRBD1. The CDR3 runs to 18 residues. Germline V gives CDR1 SGHRS, CDR2 YFSETQ. Losses at the gene ends were 1 base for V and 0 bases for J; bases not matched to a gene: 5. CDR3 loop: CASSLIGTGSSGANVLTF. The CDR3 DNA sequence: TGCGCCAGCAGCTTGATTGGGACAGGGAGCTCTGGGGCCAACGTCCTGACTTTC.

This clonotype has ten or more counts. The rearrangement uses TRBV20-1 and TRBJ2-1; 7 nucleotides line up with TRBD2. Trimming took 7 bases from V and 0 from J; bases not matched to a gene: 12. This CDR3 has 16 residues. Germline V gives CDR1 DFQATT, CDR2 SNEGSKA (reference sequence). The CDR3 region has the DNA TGCAGTGGAAGGCTAGCGGATGCCCGCTCCTACAATGAGCAGTTCTTC. Its translation is CSGRLADARSYNEQFF.

This clonotype occurred many times. The rearrangement joins TRBV20-1 to TRBJ2-3; D is tentatively TRBD1 or TRBD2 (5 bases each). The ends were cut back, 6 bases at V and 2 bases at J, with 15 bases in the middle. CDR1 and CDR2 from the germline V gene are DFQATT and SNEGSKA (reference sequence). CDR3 length: 14 residues. CDR3: CSAVHGGTTDTQYF. As DNA, the CDR3 is TGCAGTGCGGTCCATGGGGGTACCACAGATACGCAGTATTTT.

The genes are TRBV12-3 or TRBV12-4 and TRBJ2-3, with 7 bases fitting TRBD2. The CDR3 runs 12 residues. With 7 bases clipped from V and 14 bases from J, the junction kept 12 bases outside the gene matches. The CDR3 reads CASTISGWARYF. CDR3 nucleotide sequence: TGTGCCAGCACCATTAGCGGGTGGGCGCGGTATTTT.